This T cell receptor beta chain appears in the sequencing data of a study of T cell changes during pregnancy in multiple sclerosis. The CDR3 extends over 15 amino acids. Trimming removed 4 bases from V and 3 bases from J, with 13 bases in between. Germline V gives CDR1 MNHNS, CDR2 SASEGT. Here immunoSEQ multiplex PCR was the method, and the copy in TCRdb shows in-frame clones only, minus some. The sample consists of more than 90,000 clones, 92% of them appearing once. The material sequenced was peripheral blood, taken in the first trimester of pregnancy. This chain connects TRBV6-1 to TRBJ1-5; D is undetermined. The source is a female donor with multiple sclerosis, enrolled in a pregnancy study. The CDR3 nucleotides read TGTGCCAGCAGTGGAAGCTCCGGGTTCAATCAGCCCCAGCATTTT. It yields the protein CASSGSSGFNQPQHF.